This T cell receptor beta chain stems from a study of CD8 T cells in ankylosing spondylitis. This clonotype was recorded once. Its antigen is currently unknown. With a much larger clone just one base away, this may be a read error. MiXCR, run by TCRdb on the 5' RACE reads, gives a single entry per CDR3 protein. The data contain roughly 280,000 distinct CDR3 sequences, approximately 20% of them singletons. There are 15 residues in the CDR3. CDR1 is SGHDT and CDR2 is YYEEEE in the germline V gene. Study-level results: What seemed typical of ankylosing spondylitis blood was a TCR beta motif built from about 8 highly homologous variants.

The sample taken for sequencing was blood, either unsorted or a sorted T cell fraction (not recorded which). The chain carries TRBV5-6 and TRBJ2-2; D is possibly TRBD1 or TRBD2 (5 bases each). The source is a male donor with ankylosing spondylitis or in good health (not recorded which). The CDR3 DNA sequence: TGTGCCAGCAGCTTGTCTATCACTGGCCCCGGGGCGCTGTTTTTT. Residues: CASSLSITGPGALFF.